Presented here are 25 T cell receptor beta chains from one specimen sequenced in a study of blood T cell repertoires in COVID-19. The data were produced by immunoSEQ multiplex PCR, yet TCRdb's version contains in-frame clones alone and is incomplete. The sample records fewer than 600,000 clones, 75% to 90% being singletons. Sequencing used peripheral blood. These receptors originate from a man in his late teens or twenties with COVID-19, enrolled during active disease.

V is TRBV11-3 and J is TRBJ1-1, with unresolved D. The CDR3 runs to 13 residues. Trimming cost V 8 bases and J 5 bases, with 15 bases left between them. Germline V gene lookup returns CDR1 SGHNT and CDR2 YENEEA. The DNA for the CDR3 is TGTGCCAGCGGACGCCCGGGCGGGACTGAAGCTTTCTTT. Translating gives CASGRPGGTEAFF.

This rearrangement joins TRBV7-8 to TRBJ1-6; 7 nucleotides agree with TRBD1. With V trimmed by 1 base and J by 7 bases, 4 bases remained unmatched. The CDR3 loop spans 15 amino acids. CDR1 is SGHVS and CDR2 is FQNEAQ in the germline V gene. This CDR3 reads CASSLEGGGNSPLHF. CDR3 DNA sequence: TGTGCCAGCAGCTTAGAAGGGGGCGGCAATTCACCCCTCCACTTT.

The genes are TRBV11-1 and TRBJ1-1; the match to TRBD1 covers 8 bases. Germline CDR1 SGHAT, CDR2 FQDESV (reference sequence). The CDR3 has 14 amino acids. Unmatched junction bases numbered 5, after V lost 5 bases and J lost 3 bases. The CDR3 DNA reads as TGTGCCAGCAGCCTACAGGGGGTAGACACTGAAGCTTTCTTT. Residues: CASSLQGVDTEAFF.

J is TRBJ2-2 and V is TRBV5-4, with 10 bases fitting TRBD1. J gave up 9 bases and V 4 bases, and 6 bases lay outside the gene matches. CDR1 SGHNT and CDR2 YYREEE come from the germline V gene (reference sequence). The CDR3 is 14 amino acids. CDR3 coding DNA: TGTGCCAGCAGCGGGAGACAGGGGGCACGGGAGCTGTTTTTT. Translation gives CASSGRQGARELFF.

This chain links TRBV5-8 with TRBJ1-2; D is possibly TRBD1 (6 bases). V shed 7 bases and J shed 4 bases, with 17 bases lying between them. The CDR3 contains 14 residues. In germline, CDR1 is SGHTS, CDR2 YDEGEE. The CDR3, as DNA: TGTGCCAGCCGGACAGCGGCGTTCTCCTATGGCTACACCTTC. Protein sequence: CASRTAAFSYGYTF.

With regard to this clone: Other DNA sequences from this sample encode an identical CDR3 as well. Here the CDR3 reads CASSLAGGSSYNEQFF. Here the CDR3 DNA reads TGCGCCAGCAGCTTGGCCGGGGGGAGCTCCTACAATGAGCAGTTCTTC. The chain uses TRBV5-1 and TRBJ2-1; 7 bases match TRBD2. This CDR3 is built from 16 residues. J lost 0 bases, V lost 0 bases, and 3 bases had no gene match. Germline V gene data show CDR1 as SGHRS and CDR2 as YFSETQ.

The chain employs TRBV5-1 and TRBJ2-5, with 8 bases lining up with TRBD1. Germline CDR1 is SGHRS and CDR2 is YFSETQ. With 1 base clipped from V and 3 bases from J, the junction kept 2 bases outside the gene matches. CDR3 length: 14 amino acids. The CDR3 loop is CASSLLGQEETQYF. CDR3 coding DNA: TGCGCCAGCAGCTTGTTGGGACAGGAAGAGACCCAGTACTTC.

CDR3 DNA sequence: TGTGCCAGCAGTGCCGGGACTAGCCTCCTCTACGAGCAGTACTTC. Protein sequence: CASSAGTSLLYEQYF. The chain links TRBV5-5 to TRBJ2-7; TRBD2 matches at 9 bases. Trimming removed 5 bases from V and 3 bases from J; junction bases left unmatched: 9. The length of the CDR3 is 15 residues. Germline V lookup: CDR1 SGHKS, CDR2 YYEKEE (reference sequence).

The CDR3: CASSIRSGGLAKNIQYF. CDR3 coding DNA: TGTGCCAGTAGTATCCGTTCTGGGGGACTAGCCAAAAACATTCAGTACTTC. The rearrangement uses TRBV19 and TRBJ2-4; TRBD2 is a possible D gene (6 bases). Trimming pared 3 bases from V and 0 bases from J, leaving 15 bases between. Per germline, CDR1 LNHDA and CDR2 SQIVND (reference sequence). The CDR3 consists of 17 residues.

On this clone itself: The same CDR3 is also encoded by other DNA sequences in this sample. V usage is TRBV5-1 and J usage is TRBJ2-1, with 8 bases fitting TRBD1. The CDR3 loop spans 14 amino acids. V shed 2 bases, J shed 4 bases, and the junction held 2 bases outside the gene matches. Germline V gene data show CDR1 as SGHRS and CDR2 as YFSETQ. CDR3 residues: CASSLDRGYNEQFF. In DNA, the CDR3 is TGCGCCAGCAGCTTAGACAGGGGTTACAATGAGCAGTTCTTC.

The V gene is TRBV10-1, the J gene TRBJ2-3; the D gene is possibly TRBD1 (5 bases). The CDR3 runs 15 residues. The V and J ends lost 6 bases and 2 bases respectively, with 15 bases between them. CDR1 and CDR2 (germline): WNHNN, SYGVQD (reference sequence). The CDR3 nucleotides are TGCGCCAGCAGAAATGACAGAGAACCCACAGATACGCAGTATTTT. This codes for CASRNDREPTDTQYF.

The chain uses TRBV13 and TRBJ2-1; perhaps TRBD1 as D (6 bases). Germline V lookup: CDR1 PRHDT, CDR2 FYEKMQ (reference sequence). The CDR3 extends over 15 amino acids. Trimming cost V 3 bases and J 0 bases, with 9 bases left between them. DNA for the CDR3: TGTGCCAGCAGCTTCCGGACAGTCTCCTACAATGAGCAGTTCTTC. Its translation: CASSFRTVSYNEQFF.

The CDR3 DNA is TGTGCCAGCAGCGTGGGGGTAGCGGGATACAATGAGCAGTTCTTC. This translates into CASSVGVAGYNEQFF. The chain links TRBV13 to TRBJ2-1; TRBD2 agrees at 8 bases. The CDR3 is made up of 15 amino acids. Looked up from germline, CDR1 is PRHDT and CDR2 is FYEKMQ (reference sequence). V gave up 5 bases and J gave up 4 bases; unmatched junction bases: 7.

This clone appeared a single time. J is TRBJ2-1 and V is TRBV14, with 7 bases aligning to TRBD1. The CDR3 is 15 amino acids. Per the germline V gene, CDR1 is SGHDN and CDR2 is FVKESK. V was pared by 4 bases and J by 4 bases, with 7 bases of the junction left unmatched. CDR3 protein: CASSPRAGGYNEQFF. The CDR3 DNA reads TGTGCCAGCAGCCCCAGGGCAGGGGGATACAATGAGCAGTTCTTC.

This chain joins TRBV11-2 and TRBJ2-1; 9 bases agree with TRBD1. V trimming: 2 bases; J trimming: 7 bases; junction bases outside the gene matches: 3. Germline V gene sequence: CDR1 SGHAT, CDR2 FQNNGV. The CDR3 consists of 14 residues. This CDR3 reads CASSLRDRVNEQFF. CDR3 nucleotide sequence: TGTGCCAGCAGCTTAAGGGACAGGGTTAATGAGCAGTTCTTC.

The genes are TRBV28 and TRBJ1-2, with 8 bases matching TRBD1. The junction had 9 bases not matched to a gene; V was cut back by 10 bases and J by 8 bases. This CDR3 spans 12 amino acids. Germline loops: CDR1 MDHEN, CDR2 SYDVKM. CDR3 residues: CATRTGSGGYTF. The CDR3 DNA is TGTGCCACGAGGACAGGGAGTGGAGGCTACACCTTC.

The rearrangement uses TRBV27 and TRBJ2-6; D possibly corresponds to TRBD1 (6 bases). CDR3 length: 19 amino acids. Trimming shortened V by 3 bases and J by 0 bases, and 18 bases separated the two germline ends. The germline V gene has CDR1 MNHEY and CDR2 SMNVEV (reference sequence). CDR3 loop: CASSFRTASSNSGANVLTF. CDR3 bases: TGTGCCAGCAGTTTCAGGACAGCTAGCTCCAACTCTGGGGCCAACGTCCTGACTTTC. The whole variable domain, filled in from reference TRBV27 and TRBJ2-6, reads EAQVTQNPRYLITVTGKKLTVTCSQNMNHEYMSWYRQDPGLGLRQIYYSMNVEVTDKGDVPEGYKVSRKEKRNFPLILESPSPNQTSLYFCASSFRTASSNSGANVLTFGAGSRLTVL.

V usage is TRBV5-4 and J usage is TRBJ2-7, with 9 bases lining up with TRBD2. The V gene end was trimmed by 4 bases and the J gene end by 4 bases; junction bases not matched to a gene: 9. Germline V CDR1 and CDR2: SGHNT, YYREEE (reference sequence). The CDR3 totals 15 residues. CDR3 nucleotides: TGTGCCAGCAGCATACCGGGACTAGCTTCATACGAGCAGTACTTC. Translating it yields CASSIPGLASYEQYF.

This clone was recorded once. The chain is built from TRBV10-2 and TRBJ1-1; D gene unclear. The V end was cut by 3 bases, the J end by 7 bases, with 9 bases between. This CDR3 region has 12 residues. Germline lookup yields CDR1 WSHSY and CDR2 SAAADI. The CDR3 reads CASSDGGNEAFF. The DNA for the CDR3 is TGCGCCAGCAGTGACGGAGGTAATGAAGCTTTCTTT.

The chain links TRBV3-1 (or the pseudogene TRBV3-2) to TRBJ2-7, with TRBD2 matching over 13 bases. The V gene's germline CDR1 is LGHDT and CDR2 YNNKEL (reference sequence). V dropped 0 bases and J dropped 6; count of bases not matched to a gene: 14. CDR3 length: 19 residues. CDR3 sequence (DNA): TGTGCCAGCAGCCAAGATGGGTTGGGACTAGCGGGACTGCTTGGCGAGCAGTACTTC. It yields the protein CASSQDGLGLAGLLGEQYF.

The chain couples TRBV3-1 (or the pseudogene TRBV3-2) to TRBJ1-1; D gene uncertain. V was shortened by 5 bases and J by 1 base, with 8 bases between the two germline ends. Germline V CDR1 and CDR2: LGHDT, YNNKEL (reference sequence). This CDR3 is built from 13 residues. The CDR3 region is CASSVRQNTEAFF. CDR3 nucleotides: TGTGCCAGCAGCGTACGACAGAACACTGAAGCTTTCTTT.

Here the CDR3 reads CASSPTGGTGVGYTF. DNA of the CDR3: TGTGCCAGCAGCCCAACTGGGGGGACAGGGGTCGGCTACACCTTC. The J gene is TRBJ1-2, the V gene TRBV7-2; TRBD1 aligns across 10 bases. This CDR3 is 15 amino acids long. J lost 8 bases, V lost 5 bases, and 11 bases had no gene match. Looked up from germline, CDR1 is SGHTA and CDR2 is FQGNSA.

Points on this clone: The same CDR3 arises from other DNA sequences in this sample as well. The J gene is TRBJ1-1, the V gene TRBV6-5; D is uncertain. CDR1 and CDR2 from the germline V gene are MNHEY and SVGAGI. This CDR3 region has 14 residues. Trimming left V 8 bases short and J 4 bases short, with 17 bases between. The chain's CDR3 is CASSWTARGTEAFF. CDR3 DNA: TGTGCCAGCTCATGGACGGCGCGGGGCACTGAAGCTTTCTTT.

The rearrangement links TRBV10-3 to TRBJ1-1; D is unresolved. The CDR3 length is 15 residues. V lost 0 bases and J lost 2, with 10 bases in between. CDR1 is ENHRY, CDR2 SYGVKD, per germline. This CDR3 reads CAISESREGNTEAFF. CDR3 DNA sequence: TGTGCCATCAGTGAGTCGAGGGAAGGAAACACTGAAGCTTTCTTT.

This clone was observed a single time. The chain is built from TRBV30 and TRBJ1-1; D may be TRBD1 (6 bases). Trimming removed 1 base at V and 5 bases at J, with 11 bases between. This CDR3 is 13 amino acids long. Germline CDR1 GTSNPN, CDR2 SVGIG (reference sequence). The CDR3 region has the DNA TGTGCCTGGAGTGGAACTAGGGGGACTGAAGCTTTCTTT. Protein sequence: CAWSGTRGTEAFF.